This T cell receptor (beta chain) was obtained from a study of blood T cell repertoires in COVID-19. Study-wide background: The analysed material was cDNA or gDNA that came from T cells, B-cell-depleted T cells, or PBMCs.

Germline V gives CDR1 SGHRS, CDR2 YFSETQ. J lost 6 bases, V lost 3 bases, and 4 bases had no gene match. The CDR3 contains 13 residues. Assay used: immunoSEQ multiplex PCR; TCRdb lists only in-frame clones, some missing. The sample records approximately 230,000 clones, roughly four fifths being singletons. Sequenced input: PBMCs or T cells enriched from blood (not recorded which). The chain recombines TRBV5-1 with TRBJ1-1, with 8 bases fitting TRBD1. This TCR derives from a man in his forties who had recovered from COVID-19. The CDR3 DNA follows: TGCGCCAGCAGCTGGGGGACAGGCGCTGAAGCTTTCTTT. Its translation: CASSWGTGAEAFF.